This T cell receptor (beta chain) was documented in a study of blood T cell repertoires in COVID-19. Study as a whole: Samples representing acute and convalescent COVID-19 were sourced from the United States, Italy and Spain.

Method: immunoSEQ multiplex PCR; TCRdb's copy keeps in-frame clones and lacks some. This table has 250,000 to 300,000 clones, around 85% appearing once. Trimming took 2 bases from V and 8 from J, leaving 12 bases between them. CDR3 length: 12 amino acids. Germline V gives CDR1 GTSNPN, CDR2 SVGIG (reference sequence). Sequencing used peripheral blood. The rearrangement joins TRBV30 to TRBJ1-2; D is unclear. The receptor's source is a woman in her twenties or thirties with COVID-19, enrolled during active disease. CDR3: CAWSLTREGYTF. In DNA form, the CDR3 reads TGTGCCTGGAGTCTGACACGGGAAGGCTACACCTTC.